The sequence of this T cell receptor beta chain was determined in a study of human T cells and chemical hapten exposure (dated by TCRdb to about 2021). For the study in its entirety: For sensitization, 2% DPC in acetone was applied to a roughly 2 cm by roughly 2 cm area of upper inner arm skin. Throughout the approximately 22-week study period, patients were also given weekly therapeutic DPC doses on the scalp. Patch testing was performed on the upper back with Finn chambers containing 0.01% DPC, and the patch tests were scored after 6 days according to International Contact Dermatitis Research Group standards. The patient cohort, mostly female, included alopecia areata with under or over 50% scalp involvement, alopecia totalis and alopecia universalis. The libraries were sequenced as a pool, and the TCR yield per sample differed mostly because of small variations in library volumes within the pool. Peripheral blood TCR repertoire changes were tracked in vivo in alopecia patients during primary and secondary sensitization to the hapten diphenylcyclopropenone (DPC). Blood samples were taken from patients before sensitization (week 0) and at 2, 6 and about 24 weeks after DPC sensitization. About 29 alopecia patients gave blood for TCR sequencing at one to four time points (pre-sensitization, 2, 6 and 24 weeks).

Libraries were constructed by RACE. The sample was run on a NextSeq 500. During library preparation, unique molecular identifiers were attached to individual cDNA molecules so that TCRs could be counted quantitatively and reproducibly. From each blood RNA sample, both TCR alpha and TCR beta chains were sequenced. From the authors' description of their analysis: Samples had a median of roughly 87,000 TCRs, with a range from roughly 23,224 to 750,000. The Decombinator software suite was used to annotate the V, J and CDR3 of the TCR reads. Every sample was subsampled to the same number of TCRs (28,000) for the PS versus PT1 abundance plots. TCRs were defined as expanded if absent before sensitization and observed at least eight times at the 2-week time point. TCRdb reprocessing: public reads trimmed at Q25 with fastp, clones called with MiXCR, in-frame beta chains kept. CDR3 protein duplicates are merged, each entry listing the most common genes and DNA. It is TCRdb's table, rather than the study itself, that gives the V and J calls and clone size. For this sample the table gives about 120,000 distinct CDR3 sequences, of which 13% were detected only once. Clones ranked in the top ten supply roughly 3.1% of the sample.

This clonotype was seen repeatedly, ten times or more. It lacks a known antigen. Per-base qualities were not stored, and no clone one base away is much larger. The trim is 3 bases for V and 2 bases for J, with a gap of 13 bases between the germline ends. From the cysteine up to the phenylalanine, the CDR3 has a length of 15 residues. Left in the record is the CDR3 DNA by itself, 45 bases read in frame from the first base. CDR1 SGHTA and CDR2 FQGTGA are derived from the germline V gene. What the time point label conveys for this sample: pre-sensitization, week 0. The sample's treatment or condition label, in plain terms: therapeutic diphenylcyclopropenone sensitization with weekly scalp DPC. At every patch-test visit, the blood draw took place before the patch test was put on. Eligible patients were aged 18 to 70, diagnosed with alopecia, deemed suitable for DPC therapy, and excluded if pregnant. Total RNA was extracted from unfractionated whole blood that had been collected in Tempus Blood RNA tubes.

Overall results and qualifications from the work: Significantly more large CDR3 similarity clusters were formed by expanded TCRs than by pre-sensitization or healthy control sets, consistent with antigen-driven responses. After repeated subsampling, changes were observed in the strength of the expansion versus patch-test correlation and in the threshold at which the correlation became significant. The number of TCRs above 1 in 1000 frequency did not change with DPC sensitization; there was no evidence of global repertoire structure alterations. Because every patient had alopecia, a presumed autoimmune disease, the patients' immune response might differ from that of healthy individuals. A positive correlation was found between the number of PT1 expanded TCRs and patch test score, with significance reached at thresholds 8, 16 and 32 but not 4.

The sequence derives from a woman aged 18 to 35 with alopecia areata. Some clones in this sample may be carry-over from other donors' samples. The sequences come from whole blood, collected in connection with sensitization to the hapten diphenylcyclopropenone (DPC). The rearrangement combines TRBV7-3 with TRBJ1-1; the best D guess is TRBD1, with 6 bases matching. The sequenced DNA is TGTGCCAGCAGCTTGACGGGACAACCAAACACTGAAGCTTTCTTT. Its translation is CASSLTGQPNTEAFF.